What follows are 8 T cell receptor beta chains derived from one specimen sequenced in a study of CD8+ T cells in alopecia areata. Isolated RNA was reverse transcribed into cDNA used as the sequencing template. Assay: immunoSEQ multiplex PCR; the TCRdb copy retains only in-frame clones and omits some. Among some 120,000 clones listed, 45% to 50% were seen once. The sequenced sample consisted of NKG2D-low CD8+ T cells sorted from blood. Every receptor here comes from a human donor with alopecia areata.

Here the CDR3 DNA reads TGTGCCTGGGAGACAGGGAAGGGCTACGAGCAGTACTTC. This codes for CAWETGKGYEQYF. This chain joins TRBV30 and TRBJ2-7; 7 bases map to TRBD1. This CDR3 region has 13 residues. Germline V gene sequence: CDR1 GTSNPN, CDR2 SVGIG (reference sequence). The trim removed 5 bases at V and 3 bases at J, leaving 7 bases unmatched.

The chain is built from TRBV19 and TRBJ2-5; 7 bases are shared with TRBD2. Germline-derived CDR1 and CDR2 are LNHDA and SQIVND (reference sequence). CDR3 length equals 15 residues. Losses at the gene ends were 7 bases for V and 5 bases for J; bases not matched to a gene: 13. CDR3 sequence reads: CASTSGGGLWETQYF. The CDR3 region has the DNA TGTGCCAGTACTAGCGGAGGAGGGTTATGGGAGACCCAGTACTTC. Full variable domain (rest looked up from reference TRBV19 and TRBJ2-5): DGGITQSPKYLFRKEGQNVTLSCEQNLNHDAMYWYRQDPGQGLRLIYYSQIVNDFQKGDIAEGYSVSREKKESFPLTVTSAQKNPTAFYLCASTSGGGLWETQYFGPGTRLLVL.

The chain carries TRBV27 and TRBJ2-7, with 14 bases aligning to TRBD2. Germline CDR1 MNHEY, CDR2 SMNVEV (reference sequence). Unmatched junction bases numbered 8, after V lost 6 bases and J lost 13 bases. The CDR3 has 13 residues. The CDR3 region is CASRGLAGDAYYF. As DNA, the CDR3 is TGTGCCAGCAGGGGACTAGCGGGGGACGCTTACTACTTC.

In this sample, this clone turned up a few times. The CDR3 sequence is CSVAGGPDHNEQFF. As DNA, the CDR3 is TGCAGCGTTGCGGGGGGGCCGGATCACAATGAGCAGTTCTTC. The chain joins TRBV29-1 to TRBJ2-1, with 8 bases identical to TRBD2. This CDR3 is built from 14 residues. Germline lookup yields CDR1 SQVTM and CDR2 ANQGSEA. Trimming took 4 bases from V and 5 from J; bases not matched to a gene: 7.

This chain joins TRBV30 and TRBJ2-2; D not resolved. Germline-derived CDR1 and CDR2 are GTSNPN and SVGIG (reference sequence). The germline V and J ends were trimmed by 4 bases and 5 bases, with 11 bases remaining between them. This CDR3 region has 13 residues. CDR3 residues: CAWNRVQTGELFF. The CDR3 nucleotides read TGTGCCTGGAATCGGGTTCAGACCGGGGAGCTGTTTTTT.

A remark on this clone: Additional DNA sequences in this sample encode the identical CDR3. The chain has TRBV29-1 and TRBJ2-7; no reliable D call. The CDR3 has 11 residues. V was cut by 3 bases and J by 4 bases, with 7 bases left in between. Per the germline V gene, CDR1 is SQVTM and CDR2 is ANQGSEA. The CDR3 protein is CSVEVDYEQYF. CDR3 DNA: TGCAGCGTTGAGGTAGATTACGAGCAGTACTTC.

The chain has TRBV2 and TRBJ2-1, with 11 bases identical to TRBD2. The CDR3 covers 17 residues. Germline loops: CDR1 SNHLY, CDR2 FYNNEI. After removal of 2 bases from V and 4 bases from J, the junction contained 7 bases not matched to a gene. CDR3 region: CASSEPLLAGEYNEQFF. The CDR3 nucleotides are TGTGCCAGCAGTGAACCCCTACTAGCGGGAGAATACAATGAGCAGTTCTTC. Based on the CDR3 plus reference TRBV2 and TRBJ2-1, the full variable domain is EPEVTQTPSHQVTQMGQEVILRCVPISNHLYFYWYRQILGQKVEFLVSFYNNEISEKSEIFDDQFSVERPDGSNFTLKIRSTKLEDSAMYFCASSEPLLAGEYNEQFFGPGTRLTVL.

The CDR3 loop is CASSSNNEQFF. The CDR3, as DNA: TGTGCCAGCAGCAGCAACAATGAGCAGTTCTTC. V gene TRBV14 combines with J gene TRBJ2-1; no firm D call. This CDR3 is built from 11 residues. In germline, CDR1 is SGHDN, CDR2 FVKESK. V was pared by 5 bases and J by 5 bases, with 4 bases between. Full variable domain (rest looked up from reference TRBV14 and TRBJ2-1): EAGVTQFPSHSVIEKGQTVTLRCDPISGHDNLYWYRRVMGKEIKFLLHFVKESKQDESGMPNNRFLAERTGGTYSTLKVQPAELEDSGVYFCASSSNNEQFFGPGTRLTVL.